This T cell receptor beta chain stems from a study of breast tumors, draining lymph nodes, adjacent tissues. TCRdb re-derived calls from the multiplex PCR reads in MiXCR, one entry per CDR3 protein. This sample has tens of thousands of distinct CDR3 sequences, with about 23% found just once. This clonotype has ten or more counts. This CDR3 spans 13 amino acids. CDR1 and CDR2 (germline): DFQATT, SNEGSKA (reference sequence). Trimming cost V 6 bases and J 3 bases, with 12 bases left between them. The source of this sequence is a female donor with breast cancer. Some clones in this sample may be carry-over from other donors' samples. The rearrangement links TRBV20-1 to TRBJ1-5; D may be TRBD1 (5 bases). Material: breast tumor tissue. CDR3 bases: TGCAGTGCGGGAGGGGCCTCCAATCAGCCCCAGCATTTT. It yields the protein CSAGGASNQPQHF.